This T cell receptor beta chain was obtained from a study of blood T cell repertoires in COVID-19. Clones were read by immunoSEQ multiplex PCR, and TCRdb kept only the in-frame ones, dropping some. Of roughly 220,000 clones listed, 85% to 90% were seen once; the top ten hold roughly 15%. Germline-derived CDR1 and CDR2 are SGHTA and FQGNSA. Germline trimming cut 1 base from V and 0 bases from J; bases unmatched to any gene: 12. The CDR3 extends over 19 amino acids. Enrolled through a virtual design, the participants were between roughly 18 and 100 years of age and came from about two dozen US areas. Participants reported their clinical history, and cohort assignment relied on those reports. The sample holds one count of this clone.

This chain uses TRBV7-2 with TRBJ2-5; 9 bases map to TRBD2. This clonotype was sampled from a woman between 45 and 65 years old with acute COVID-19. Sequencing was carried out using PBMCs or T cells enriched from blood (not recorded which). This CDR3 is CASSLVGEMGLADQETQYF. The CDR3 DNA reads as TGTGCCAGCAGCTTAGTTGGTGAAATGGGACTAGCAGACCAAGAGACCCAGTACTTC.